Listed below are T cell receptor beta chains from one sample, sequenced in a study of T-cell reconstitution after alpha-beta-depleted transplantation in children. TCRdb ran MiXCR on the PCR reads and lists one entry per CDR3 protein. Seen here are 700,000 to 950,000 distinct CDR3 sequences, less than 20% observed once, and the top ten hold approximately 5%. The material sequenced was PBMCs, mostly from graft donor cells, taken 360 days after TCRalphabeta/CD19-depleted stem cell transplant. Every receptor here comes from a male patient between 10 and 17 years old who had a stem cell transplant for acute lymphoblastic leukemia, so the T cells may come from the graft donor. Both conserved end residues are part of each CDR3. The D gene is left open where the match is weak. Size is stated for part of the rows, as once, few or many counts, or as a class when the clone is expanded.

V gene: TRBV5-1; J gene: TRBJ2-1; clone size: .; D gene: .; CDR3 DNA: TGCGCCAGCAACTGGGGAGCAGCCTACAATGAGCAGTTCTTC; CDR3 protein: CASNWGAAYNEQFF
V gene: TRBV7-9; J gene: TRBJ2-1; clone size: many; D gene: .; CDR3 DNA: TGTGCCAGCAGCCAAAAACACTCCAGCAATGAGCAGTTCTTC; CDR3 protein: CASSQKHSSNEQFF
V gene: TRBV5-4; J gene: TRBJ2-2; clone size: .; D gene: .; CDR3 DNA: TGTGCCAGCAGCTGGGCGGCTGCCCCCACCGGGGAGCTGTTTTTT; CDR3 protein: CASSWAAAPTGELFF
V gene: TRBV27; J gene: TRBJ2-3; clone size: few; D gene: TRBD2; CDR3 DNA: TGTGCCAGCAGTTTTGAGGCTAGCGGGGGAGATACGCAGTATTTT; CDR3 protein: CASSFEASGGDTQYF
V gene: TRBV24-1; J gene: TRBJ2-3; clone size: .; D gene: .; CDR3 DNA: TGTGCCACCAGTGATACATGGCTTGCAGATACGCAGTATTTT; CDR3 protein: CATSDTWLADTQYF
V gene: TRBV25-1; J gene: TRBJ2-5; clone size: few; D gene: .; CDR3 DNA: TGTGCCAGCAGTGAATATCGTTGGCAGCAAGAGACCCAGTACTTC; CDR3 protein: CASSEYRWQQETQYF
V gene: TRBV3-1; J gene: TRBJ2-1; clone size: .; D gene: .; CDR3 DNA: TGTGCCAGCAGCCAACCAGGGTCCTACAATGAGCAGTTCTTC; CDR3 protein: CASSQPGSYNEQFF
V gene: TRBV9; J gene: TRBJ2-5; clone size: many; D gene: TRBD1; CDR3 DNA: TGTGCCAGCAGCGTAGCCCAGGGGGCCGTTAGCTTGGAGACCCAGTACTTC; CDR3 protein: CASSVAQGAVSLETQYF
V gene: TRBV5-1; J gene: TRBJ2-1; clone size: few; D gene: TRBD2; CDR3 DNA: TGCGCCAGCAGCTCCCGGGGGGGCTCCTACAATGAGCAGTTCTTC; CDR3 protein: CASSSRGGSYNEQFF
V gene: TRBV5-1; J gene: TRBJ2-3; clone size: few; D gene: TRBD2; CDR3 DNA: TGCGCCAGCAGCCCCAATCCTAGCGGGAGTCTCCCAGATACGCAGTATTTT; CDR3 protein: CASSPNPSGSLPDTQYF
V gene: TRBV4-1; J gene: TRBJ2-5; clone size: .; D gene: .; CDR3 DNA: TGCGCCAGCAGCCATCCCGGCGTCCGGACGGGCGAAGAGACCCAGTACTTC; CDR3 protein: CASSHPGVRTGEETQYF
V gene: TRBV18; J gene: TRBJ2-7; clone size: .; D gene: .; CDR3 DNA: TGTGCCAGCTCACGGAAGGGGGTGTACTACGAGCAGTACTTC; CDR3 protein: CASSRKGVYYEQYF